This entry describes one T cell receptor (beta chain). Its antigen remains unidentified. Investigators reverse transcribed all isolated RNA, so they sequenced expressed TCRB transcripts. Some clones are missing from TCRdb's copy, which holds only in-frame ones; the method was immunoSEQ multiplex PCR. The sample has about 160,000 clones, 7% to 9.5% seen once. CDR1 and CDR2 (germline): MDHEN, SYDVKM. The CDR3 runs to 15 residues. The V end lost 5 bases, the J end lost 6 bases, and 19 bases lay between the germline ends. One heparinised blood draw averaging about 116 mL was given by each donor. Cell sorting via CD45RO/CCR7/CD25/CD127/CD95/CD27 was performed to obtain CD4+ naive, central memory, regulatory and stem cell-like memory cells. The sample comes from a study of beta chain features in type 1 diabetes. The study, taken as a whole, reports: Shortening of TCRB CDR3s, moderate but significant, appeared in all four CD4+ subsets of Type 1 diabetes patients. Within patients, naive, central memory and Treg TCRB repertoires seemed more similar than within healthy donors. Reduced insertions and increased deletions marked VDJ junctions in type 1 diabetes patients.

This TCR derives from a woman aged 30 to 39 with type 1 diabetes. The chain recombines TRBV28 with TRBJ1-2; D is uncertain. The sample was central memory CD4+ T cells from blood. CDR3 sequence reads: CASSRTAAGKDGYTF. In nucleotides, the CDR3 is TGTGCCAGCAGTCGAACGGCGGCCGGCAAGGATGGCTACACCTTC.